The table lists the clone carrying this T cell receptor (beta chain) with many counts. The ends were cut back, 6 bases at V and 2 bases at J, with 17 bases in the middle. The CDR3 extends over 16 amino acids. Germline lookup yields CDR1 MDHEN and CDR2 SYDVKM. This record belongs to a study of regulatory T cells in long-lasting Graves disease. Time point indicated: newly diagnosed GD, antithyroid drugs for less than 3 months. Making the TCR library involved RNA that had been extracted from PBMCs. Building of the TCR beta libraries involved iRepertoire HTBI primers and Arm-PCR of CDR3 regions. Using its own MiXCR run on the multiplex PCR reads, TCRdb lists one record per CDR3 protein. The table shows 550,000 to 600,000 distinct CDR3 sequences, with roughly a sixth occurring only once. These same data were also listed under a study on T cells in Graves' hyperthyroidism and ophthalmopathy.

This receptor was taken from a man in his late teens or twenties with Graves disease. The sequencing here drew on peripheral blood mononuclear cells (PBMCs), taken at new diagnosis, from a patient treated with antithyroid drugs. V and J are TRBV28 and TRBJ1-5, with no clear D. Here the CDR3 DNA reads TGTGCCAGCAGGAGTACGACCCTATCAGGCAATCAGCCCCAGCATTTT. Residues: CASRSTTLSGNQPQHF.